Each of the 24 T cell receptor beta chains below was sequenced from the same sample in a study of blood T cell repertoires in COVID-19. Assay: immunoSEQ multiplex PCR; the TCRdb copy retains only in-frame clones and omits some. The repertoire includes some 80,000 clones, approximately 84% of them detected once, and approximately 6.2% sits in the top ten. The sequencing sample was made of peripheral blood. These receptors came from a man aged 60 to 75 with active or convalescent COVID-19.

The chain has TRBV2 and TRBJ1-4; perhaps TRBD1 as D (5 bases). The germline CDR1 and CDR2 sequences are SNHLY and FYNNEI. The V gene lost 3 bases and the J gene lost 6 bases, with 11 bases spanning the gap. The CDR3 has 14 amino acids. The CDR3 sequence is CASSEVGGDEKLFF. The CDR3 nucleotides read TGTGCCAGCAGTGAGGTGGGGGGGGATGAAAAACTGTTTTTT.

The chain recombines TRBV14 with TRBJ1-2; D possibly corresponds to TRBD1 (5 bases). This CDR3 has 15 amino acids. Germline-derived CDR1 and CDR2 are SGHDN and FVKESK. V gave up 1 base and J gave up 8 bases, with 17 bases separating them. The CDR3 DNA reads as TGTGCCAGCAGCCAAGCCTCGGCGGGGACGGGAGGCTACACCTTC. It codes for CASSQASAGTGGYTF.

J is TRBJ2-3 and V is TRBV4-2; D not certain. Trimming stripped 0 bases from V and 5 bases from J, with 12 bases between. Germline V gives CDR1 LGHNA, CDR2 YNFKEQ. This CDR3 is 15 amino acids long. CDR3 loop: CASSQDRPTGDTQYF. DNA for the CDR3: TGTGCCAGCAGCCAAGATCGGCCTACGGGAGATACGCAGTATTTT.

The chain carries TRBV7-9 and TRBJ2-7, with TRBD1 matching 9 bases. This CDR3 comprises 14 residues. Germline V gene sequence: CDR1 SEHNR, CDR2 FQNEAQ (reference sequence). The trim removed 4 bases at V and 2 bases at J, leaving 3 bases unmatched. The DNA of the CDR3 is TGTGCCAGCAGCTCGAACAGGGGGCCCTACGAGCAGTACTTC. This codes for CASSSNRGPYEQYF.

The V gene is TRBV9, the J gene TRBJ2-1; TRBD2 matches 9 bases. The CDR3 sequence is 17 residues long. Germline V gene sequence: CDR1 SGDLS, CDR2 YYNGEE. The junction had 13 bases not matched to a gene; V was cut back by 4 bases and J by 5 bases. The CDR3 coding sequence is TGTGCCAGCAGCAGACCTGGGACTAGCATTCGTCACAATGAGCAGTTCTTC. Residues: CASSRPGTSIRHNEQFF. Full variable domain (rest looked up from reference TRBV9 and TRBJ2-1): DSGVTQTPKHLITATGQRVTLRCSPRSGDLSVYWYQQSLDQGLQFLIQYYNGEERAKGNILERFSAQQFPDLHSELNLSSLELGDSALYFCASSRPGTSIRHNEQFFGPGTRLTVL.

The rearrangement links TRBV18 to TRBJ1-4, with D unresolved. The CDR3 spans 16 residues. From germline, CDR1 is KGHSH and CDR2 LQKENI. The V end was cut by 2 bases, the J end by 0 bases, with 10 bases between. In nucleotides, the CDR3 is TGTGCCAGCTCACCATCGTGGGCCACAACTAATGAAAAACTGTTTTTT. Translated: CASSPSWATTNEKLFF.

This clone appeared a single time. The V gene is TRBV5-1, the J gene TRBJ2-2; tentatively, D is TRBD1 (5 bases). Germline CDR1 SGHRS, CDR2 YFSETQ. The CDR3 has 15 amino acids. With 1 base removed from V and 5 bases from J, the gap between germline ends came to 12 bases. DNA for the CDR3: TGCGCCAGCAGCTTGTCAGGGCCAGGGACCGGGGAGCTGTTTTTT. This gives the protein CASSLSGPGTGELFF.

This chain links TRBV5-6 with TRBJ1-1, with a possible D match to TRBD1 (6 bases). The CDR3 has 17 amino acids. The V and J ends lost 0 bases and 4 bases respectively, with 19 bases between them. The germline V gene encodes CDR1 SGHDT and CDR2 YYEEEE. The CDR3 region has the DNA TGTGCCAGCAGCTTGGACAGGGTGAGTGAGGGAAGCACTGAAGCTTTCTTT. Translated: CASSLDRVSEGSTEAFF.

The chain carries TRBV9 and TRBJ2-7; TRBD2 aligns across 9 bases. The CDR3 runs to 16 residues. The junction had 13 bases not matched to a gene; V was cut back by 4 bases and J by 5 bases. Germline CDR1 reads SGDLS; CDR2 reads YYNGEE. The DNA of the CDR3 is TGTGCCAGCAGCAGTAGCGGGGGATTTTTAACGGACGAGCAGTACTTC. Its translation: CASSSSGGFLTDEQYF.

This clone showed up just once. The chain joins TRBV5-1 to TRBJ2-5, with 11 positions matching TRBD2. This CDR3 has 17 residues. The junction had 6 bases not matched to a gene; V was cut back by 0 bases and J by 2 bases. Germline loops: CDR1 SGHRS, CDR2 YFSETQ. Here the CDR3 reads CASSLAGLAGGQETQYF. In DNA, the CDR3 is TGCGCCAGCAGCTTGGCCGGGCTAGCGGGGGGACAAGAGACCCAGTACTTC.

The chain has TRBV27 and TRBJ1-6, with a weak D call TRBD1 (6 bases). CDR3 size: 14 residues. With 8 bases removed from V and 13 bases from J, the gap between germline ends came to 21 bases. Germline CDR1 and CDR2: MNHEY and SMNVEV (reference sequence). The CDR3 loop is CASAPGQNSPPLHF. The CDR3 nucleotides read TGTGCCAGCGCCCCGGGACAAAATAGTCCGCCCCTCCACTTT.

This chain connects TRBV20-1 to TRBJ2-7, with TRBD1 identical over 10 bases. Germline V gene data show CDR1 as DFQATT and CDR2 as SNEGSKA (reference sequence). After removal of 3 bases from V and 2 bases from J, the junction contained 4 bases not matched to a gene. This CDR3 spans 14 amino acids. CDR3 protein: CSASGTGVPYEQYF. The CDR3 DNA reads TGCAGTGCTAGTGGGACAGGGGTCCCCTACGAGCAGTACTTC.

The chain uses TRBV29-1 and TRBJ2-5, with D possibly matching TRBD1 (8 bases). The CDR3 sequence is 14 residues long. Looked up from germline, CDR1 is SQVTM and CDR2 is ANQGSEA. Trimming shortened V by 6 bases and J by 2 bases, and 16 bases separated the two germline ends. The CDR3 loop reads CSVAGQVVQETQYF. The CDR3 bases are TGCAGCGTAGCGGGACAGGTAGTTCAAGAGACCCAGTACTTC.

CDR3 bases: TGTGCCAGCAGCTCCGGACAGAATCACCTCCAAGAGACCCAGTACTTC. As protein: CASSSGQNHLQETQYF. The chain couples TRBV7-9 to TRBJ2-5; tentatively, D is TRBD1 (6 bases). This CDR3 has 16 amino acids. V lost 4 bases and J lost 1, with 16 bases in between. CDR1 is SEHNR, CDR2 FQNEAQ, per germline (reference sequence).

The chain is built from TRBV7-9 and TRBJ2-3, with a tentative D call TRBD1 (6 bases). Between the trimmed V and J ends, which lost 5 bases and 6 bases, there was a span of 12 bases. CDR1 SEHNR and CDR2 FQNEAQ come from the germline V gene (reference sequence). The CDR3 runs to 13 residues. Here the CDR3 DNA reads TGTGCCAGCAGCGCGGACAGTTGGGATACGCAGTATTTT. Translation gives CASSADSWDTQYF.

The rearrangement uses TRBV7-3 and TRBJ2-5; perhaps TRBD2 as D (5 bases). Trimming shortened V by 6 bases and J by 8 bases, and 22 bases separated the two germline ends. This CDR3 spans 15 amino acids. Per germline, CDR1 SGHTA and CDR2 FQGTGA. Here the CDR3 DNA reads TGTGCCAGCAGTCTGGACTCCTCGAGGCGTGAAACCCAGTACTTC. Encoded protein: CASSLDSSRRETQYF. The variable domain in full, with the rest retrieved from reference TRBV7-3 and TRBJ2-5, is GAGVSQTPSNKVTEKGKYVELRCDPISGHTALYWYRQSLGQGPEFLIYFQGTGAADDSGLPNDRFFAVRPEGSVSTLKIQRTERGDSAVYLCASSLDSSRRETQYFGPGTRLLVL.

The CDR3 nucleotides are TGTGCCAGCAGCTTAGCACGAGCGGGGGGTCAAGAGACCCAGTACTTC. It translates to CASSLARAGGQETQYF. The V and J genes are TRBV11-2 and TRBJ2-5, with TRBD2 identical over 9 bases. Germline-derived CDR1 and CDR2 are SGHAT and FQNNGV. The CDR3 runs to 16 residues. Trimming cost V 1 base and J 2 bases; bases outside gene matches: 5.

The V gene is TRBV30, the J gene TRBJ1-3, with TRBD1 matching 8 bases. Trimming cost V 3 bases and J 2 bases; bases outside gene matches: 3. Germline V gene sequence: CDR1 GTSNPN, CDR2 SVGIG (reference sequence). This CDR3 region has 14 residues. This chain's CDR3 is CAWRGQGPGNTIYF. In nucleotides, the CDR3 is TGTGCCTGGAGAGGACAGGGTCCTGGAAACACCATATATTTT.

CDR3 sequence: CASSARQGSGLYNEQFF. The CDR3 DNA reads as TGTGCCAGCAGCGCCCGACAGGGCTCAGGCCTCTACAATGAGCAGTTCTTC. The chain is built from TRBV9 and TRBJ2-1; 7 bases align to TRBD1. CDR3 length: 17 residues. Germline V lookup: CDR1 SGDLS, CDR2 YYNGEE. Trimming removed 3 bases from V and 3 bases from J; junction bases left unmatched: 12.

This chain links TRBV19 with TRBJ2-3, with 10 bases lining up with TRBD2. Unmatched junction bases numbered 12, after V lost 1 base and J lost 2 bases. CDR1 is LNHDA, CDR2 SQIVND, per germline (reference sequence). The CDR3 contains 19 residues. DNA for the CDR3: TGTGCCAGTAGTATAGTACTAGCGGGGACCAACTTCCCCACAGATACGCAGTATTTT. Its translation: CASSIVLAGTNFPTDTQYF.

The genes are TRBV2 and TRBJ1-2; 7 nucleotides agree with TRBD1. Germline CDR1 and CDR2: SNHLY and FYNNEI. V lost 7 bases to trimming and J lost 0 bases; unmatched junction nucleotides: 8. This CDR3 comprises 15 residues. CDR3 sequence: CASTEQGRTNYGYTF. DNA of the CDR3: TGTGCCAGCACCGAACAGGGGAGGACTAACTATGGCTACACCTTC.

The rearrangement uses TRBV7-2 and TRBJ1-4; 7 positions agree with TRBD1. The CDR3 has 15 residues. The V gene's germline CDR1 is SGHTA and CDR2 FQGNSA. V trimming: 1 base; J trimming: 4 bases; junction bases outside the gene matches: 3. The CDR3 protein is CASSLGTGLNEKLFF. CDR3 bases: TGTGCCAGCAGCTTAGGGACAGGACTTAATGAAAAACTGTTTTTT. Full variable domain (missing parts from reference TRBV7-2 and TRBJ1-4): GAGVSQSPSNKVTEKGKDVELRCDPISGHTALYWYRQSLGQGLEFLIYFQGNSAPDKSGLPSDRFSAERTGGSVSTLTIQRTQQEDSAVYLCASSLGTGLNEKLFFGSGTQLSVL.

Concerning this clone: One end of the junction varies from germline; a read error may be responsible. The chain recombines TRBV6-2 or TRBV6-3 with TRBJ1-1; no firm D call. CDR1 is MNHEY and CDR2 is SVGEGT in the germline V gene. This CDR3 is 13 amino acids long. The CDR3 loop is CATSKEGWTEAFF. The CDR3 DNA is TGTGCCACCAGTAAGGAGGGTTGGACTGAAGCTTTCTTT.

A few counts support this clone. The genes are TRBV27 and TRBJ2-7; possibly TRBD2 for D (6 bases). The ends were cut back, 5 bases at V and 2 bases at J, with 13 bases in the middle. CDR3 length equals 14 residues. Germline V CDR1 and CDR2: MNHEY, SMNVEV (reference sequence). The DNA of the CDR3 is TGTGCCAGCAGTCCGGAATGGGGGGCCTACGAGCAGTACTTC. It specifies CASSPEWGAYEQYF.